This TCR beta chain was identified during a study of CD8+CD57+ T cells in acquired aplastic anemia. Looking at the study overall: Sorted CD4+ and CD8+ cells gave an average of around 3 ug of DNA. Study outcomes and limitations: There were some 27 CD8+ CDR3 sequences that occurred in both patients and controls.

As regards this clonotype: The antigen is not known.

By flow cytometry, patients selected for sequencing had shown an expansion of CD8+CD57+ cells. The patients all had a severe acquired aplastic anemia diagnosis. Genomic DNA, the template, was used for profiling of the TCR beta VDJ and CDR3. TCRdb analysed the reads with MiXCR anew, one entry per CDR3 protein. The sample shows about 290,000 distinct CDR3 sequences, 45% to 65% of them seen only once. V was clipped by 2 bases and J by 11 bases, with 23 bases between them. CDR3 length: 15 residues. CDR1 and CDR2 from the germline V gene are DFQATT and SNEGSKA (reference sequence). The chain links TRBV20-1 to TRBJ2-3; possible D gene TRBD2, 6 bases. Sample: sorted CD4+, CD8+, or CD8+CD57+ T cells (not recorded which) from PBMCs. The receptor's source is a human donor with aplastic anemia. The CDR3 loop is CSARSSGLIHNEQYF. For the CDR3, the DNA is TGCAGTGCTAGATCTTCGGGACTGATTCACAATGAGCAGTATTTT.